This T cell receptor (beta chain) was sequenced during a study of blood T cell repertoires in COVID-19. Participants were placed into cohorts based on the clinical history they reported. Germline CDR1 and CDR2: SGDLS and YYNGEE. V was clipped by 0 bases and J by 0 bases, with 10 bases between them. The CDR3 consists of 17 residues. Source study methods: Cell counts per sample came from amplifying reference gene primers. Using immunoSEQ multiplex PCR, the repertoire was profiled, and TCRdb retains in-frame clones only, with some absent. For V, J and clone size, that table is used; D and trimming come from the DNA. Found here are approximately 210,000 clones, around 87% of them singletons; the top ten hold roughly 7.2%.

The receptor's source is a man aged 25-40 years in a cohort exposed to, infected with or recovered from COVID-19 (not recorded which). Sequencing was performed on PBMCs or T cells enriched from blood (not recorded which). The chain couples TRBV9 to TRBJ1-6; D gene ambiguous. The CDR3 DNA follows: TGTGCCAGCAGCGTAGCGAGGGTTCCCTCCTATAATTCACCCCTCCACTTT. It is translated as CASSVARVPSYNSPLHF.